Each of the 29 T cell receptor beta chains below was sequenced from the same sample in a study of OX40 agonist ivuxolimab in advanced cancers. The repertoire was sequenced with immunoSEQ multiplex PCR; TCRdb's copy has only in-frame clones and lacks some. The sample contains tens of thousands of clones, around three quarters of which appear only once. The starting material was CD4+ or CD8+ T cells sorted from blood, obtained in a trial of the OX40 agonist ivuxolimab. The receptors originated from an adult with an advanced solid tumor such as melanoma, head and neck, liver or kidney cancer.

The genes are TRBV29-1 and TRBJ1-2; the D gene is possibly TRBD1 (6 bases). V was shortened by 5 bases and J by 2 bases, with 21 bases between the two germline ends. This CDR3 spans 16 amino acids. Germline V gene sequence: CDR1 SQVTM, CDR2 ANQGSEA. Here the CDR3 reads CSVSMKTAGVNYGYTF. The CDR3 bases are TGCAGCGTTTCGATGAAAACAGCAGGGGTGAACTATGGCTACACCTTC. Complete variable domain (other parts from reference TRBV29-1 and TRBJ1-2): SAVISQKPSRDICQRGTSLTIQCQVDSQVTMMFWYRQQPGQSLTLIATANQGSEATYESGFVIDKFPISRPNLTFSTLTVSNMSPEDSSIYLCSVSMKTAGVNYGYTFGSGTRLTVV.

The chain combines TRBV19 with TRBJ2-2; no reliable D call. The ends were cut back, 4 bases at V and 7 bases at J, with 10 bases in the middle. This CDR3 comprises 13 residues. Germline V gene data show CDR1 as LNHDA and CDR2 as SQIVND (reference sequence). The CDR3 here is CASSKRTNGELFF. CDR3 DNA: TGTGCCAGTAGTAAAAGGACCAACGGGGAGCTGTTTTTT.

The chain has TRBV11-2 and TRBJ2-5; 7 bases agree with TRBD2. Trimming at V came to 4 bases and at J to 7 bases, leaving 18 bases not matched to a gene. Germline lookup yields CDR1 SGHAT and CDR2 FQNNGV. The CDR3 contains 17 residues. This chain's CDR3 is CASSSELSASGPGTQYF. The CDR3 nucleotides read TGTGCCAGCAGCTCCGAGCTAAGTGCTAGCGGACCGGGGACCCAGTACTTC.

The chain employs TRBV9 and TRBJ2-7; a weak D match, TRBD2 (5 bases). Germline V lookup: CDR1 SGDLS, CDR2 YYNGEE. V was clipped by 0 bases and J by 0 bases, with 10 bases between them. The CDR3 runs 15 residues. CDR3 amino acids: CASSVGGLSSYEQYF. CDR3 nucleotides: TGTGCCAGCAGCGTAGGAGGGTTGTCCTCCTACGAGCAGTACTTC. Variable domain in full (rest from reference TRBV9 and TRBJ2-7): DSGVTQTPKHLITATGQRVTLRCSPRSGDLSVYWYQQSLDQGLQFLIQYYNGEERAKGNILERFSAQQFPDLHSELNLSSLELGDSALYFCASSVGGLSSYEQYFGPGTRLTVT.

The V gene is TRBV10-3, the J gene TRBJ2-7; D not resolved. The CDR3 is made up of 12 amino acids. CDR1 ENHRY and CDR2 SYGVKD come from the germline V gene. Written as DNA, the CDR3 is TGTGCTGTGGCCGAGGAGCGCTACGAGCAGTACTTC. Its protein product is CAVAEERYEQYF.

The chain carries TRBV5-1 and TRBJ2-5; weak D call: TRBD1 (6 bases). The J call is doubtful: the DNA matches TRBJ2-7 better. The CDR3 extends over 14 amino acids. Germline V gives CDR1 SGHRS, CDR2 YFSETQ. CDR3 residues: CASSLLQGGYEQYF. CDR3 sequence (DNA): TGCGCCAGCAGCTTGTTACAGGGTGGGTACGAGCAGTACTTC.

The V call is TRBV9, the J call TRBJ2-7; TRBD2 is a possible D gene (6 bases). This CDR3 comprises 16 residues. The V gene lost 3 bases and the J gene lost 5 bases, with 21 bases spanning the gap. Germline V gene lookup returns CDR1 SGDLS and CDR2 YYNGEE. This CDR3 is CASSEGGTATGDEQYF. CDR3 in DNA: TGTGCCAGCAGCGAGGGCGGAACAGCGACGGGGGACGAGCAGTACTTC.

This clone came up a few times. The V gene is TRBV11-3, the J gene TRBJ2-7; D unresolved. CDR3 length: 14 amino acids. Trimming pared 1 base from V and 1 base from J, leaving 8 bases between. Germline loops: CDR1 SGHNT, CDR2 YENEEA. CDR3 nucleotides: TGTGCCAGCAGCTTAGGAAAAGGTTCCTACGAGCAGTACTTC. Encoded protein: CASSLGKGSYEQYF.

The chain links TRBV5-7 to TRBJ1-4; D might be TRBD1 (6 bases). TRBV5-7 is an ORF, and what it does is uncertain. The CDR3 runs 15 residues. Trimming removed 2 bases from V and 12 bases from J, with 20 bases in between. In DNA, the CDR3 is TGTGCCAGCAGCTTAGGCCGCGGGGGGGCAGACGAACTGTTTTTT. Protein sequence: CASSLGRGGADELFF.

The rearrangement joins TRBV13 to TRBJ2-3; the D is unclear. Germline CDR1 is PRHDT and CDR2 is FYEKMQ (reference sequence). Trimming took 1 base from V and 2 from J, leaving 1 base between them. The CDR3 consists of 12 residues. CDR3 region: CASSLATDTQYF. The CDR3 nucleotides are TGTGCCAGCAGCTTAGCCACAGATACGCAGTATTTT.

The V and J genes are TRBV5-1 and TRBJ2-3, with 11 nucleotides matching TRBD1. Germline V gene data show CDR1 as SGHRS and CDR2 as YFSETQ. The CDR3 covers 16 residues. With 4 bases clipped from V and 7 bases from J, the junction kept 11 bases outside the gene matches. CDR3 sequence: CASSSGQGALGNTQYF. CDR3 nucleotides: TGCGCCAGCAGCAGTGGACAGGGGGCGCTAGGAAATACGCAGTATTTT.

The rearrangement uses TRBV30 and TRBJ1-2; D might be TRBD1 (6 bases). The CDR3 runs to 13 residues. Germline V lookup: CDR1 GTSNPN, CDR2 SVGIG (reference sequence). V was clipped by 3 bases and J by 6 bases, with 14 bases between them. CDR3 nucleotides: TGTGCCTGGAGCCTAGGGGGGGTTCATGGCTACACCTTC. Amino acid sequence: CAWSLGGVHGYTF.

The rearrangement links TRBV9 to TRBJ2-1, with TRBD2 matching over 9 bases. J was trimmed by 2 bases and V by 4 bases; bases with no gene match: 10. The CDR3 covers 17 residues. The germline V gene encodes CDR1 SGDLS and CDR2 YYNGEE. CDR3 amino acids: CASSPPPRGGPYNEQFF. The CDR3 DNA reads as TGTGCCAGCAGCCCCCCTCCGCGGGGGGGGCCCTACAATGAGCAGTTCTTC.

CDR3 DNA: TGTGCCAGCAGTTATTTGATGCAGGGGGTATCGGGTGGCTACACCTTC. Its protein is CASSYLMQGVSGGYTF. V usage is TRBV6-5 and J usage is TRBJ1-2; TRBD1 matches 7 bases. Per germline, CDR1 MNHEY and CDR2 SVGAGI. This CDR3 contains 16 residues. J was trimmed by 7 bases and V by 3 bases; bases with no gene match: 14.

In DNA, the CDR3 is TGCGCCAGCAGCCGTCGTAGGGAGGGCAATCAGCCCCAGCATTTT. It yields the protein CASSRRREGNQPQHF. The chain carries TRBV4-1 and TRBJ1-5; D is undetermined. The V end lost 4 bases, the J end lost 2 bases, and 12 bases lay between the germline ends. This CDR3 has 15 amino acids. Germline V gives CDR1 MGHRA, CDR2 YSYEKL.

The chain employs TRBV7-3 and TRBJ2-1, with 13 bases aligning to TRBD2. CDR3 length: 16 amino acids. Germline CDR1 and CDR2: SGHTA and FQGTGA. V trimming: 5 bases; J trimming: 7 bases; junction bases outside the gene matches: 8. The CDR3 is CASSPLAGGARNEQFF. The CDR3 DNA sequence: TGTGCCAGCAGCCCACTAGCGGGGGGGGCTCGGAATGAGCAGTTCTTC.

The rearrangement joins TRBV28 to TRBJ2-6; unclear D gene. The CDR3 covers 15 residues. Germline CDR1 reads MDHEN; CDR2 reads SYDVKM. Trimming shortened V by 5 bases and J by 0 bases, and 8 bases separated the two germline ends. CDR3 DNA sequence: TGTGCCAGCAGTCTGGGTTACTCTGGGGCCAACGTCCTGACTTTC. Translating it yields CASSLGYSGANVLTF.

This chain's CDR3 is CASSLGAGGTNYGYTF. The CDR3 DNA is TGTGCCAGCAGCTTAGGGGCGGGCGGAACTAACTATGGCTACACCTTC. This chain links TRBV7-9 with TRBJ1-2; D is uncertain. Between the trimmed V and J ends, which lost 1 base and 0 bases, there was a span of 12 bases. In germline, CDR1 is SEHNR, CDR2 FQNEAQ (reference sequence). CDR3 length equals 16 residues.

The V and J genes are TRBV11-2 and TRBJ1-1; D is uncertain. In germline, CDR1 is SGHAT, CDR2 FQNNGV. This CDR3 has 14 amino acids. CDR3 bases: TGTGCAAGTCCCTACTCCGGGGAGAACACTGAAGCTTTCTTT. The encoded protein is CASPYSGENTEAFF.

This chain uses TRBV6-6 with TRBJ2-5; D not resolved. Germline lookup yields CDR1 MNHNY and CDR2 SVGAGI (reference sequence). V was cut by 4 bases and J by 4 bases, with 16 bases left in between. The CDR3 length is 15 residues. The CDR3 DNA reads TGTGCCAGCAGTTTAGCAGGCTCATACGGAGAGACCCAGTACTTC. It translates to CASSLAGSYGETQYF.

The chain carries TRBV29-1 and TRBJ1-2, with D unclear. V lost 5 bases and J lost 2, with 15 bases in between. Germline V gives CDR1 SQVTM, CDR2 ANQGSEA. This CDR3 has 14 residues. The CDR3, as DNA: TGCAGCGTTAATCCCGAGGGCAGGAACTATGGCTACACCTTC. This translates into CSVNPEGRNYGYTF. Using reference TRBV29-1 and TRBJ1-2 for the parts outside the CDR3, the full variable domain is SAVISQKPSRDICQRGTSLTIQCQVDSQVTMMFWYRQQPGQSLTLIATANQGSEATYESGFVIDKFPISRPNLTFSTLTVSNMSPEDSSIYLCSVNPEGRNYGYTFGSGTRLTVV.

The chain is built from TRBV5-3 and TRBJ1-5; perhaps TRBD1 as D (6 bases). TRBV5-3 is sorted into the ORF group, with uncertain function. The CDR3 is made up of 18 amino acids. The V end lost 0 bases, the J end lost 0 bases, and 16 bases lay between the germline ends. CDR3 sequence (DNA): TGTGCCAGAAGCTTGGAGGACAGTCAGGAATATAGCAATCAGCCCCAGCATTTT. Its translation is CARSLEDSQEYSNQPQHF.

The sample holds one count of this clone. This chain connects TRBV7-8 to TRBJ2-7, with 8 nucleotides matching TRBD2. CDR1 and CDR2 from the germline V gene are SGHVS and FQNEAQ. The J segment lost 7 bases and the V segment lost 5 bases, leaving 10 bases of the junction unmatched. This CDR3 spans 14 amino acids. Here the CDR3 reads CASSPAGEMWEQYF. Written as DNA, the CDR3 is TGTGCCAGCAGCCCAGCGGGGGAGATGTGGGAGCAGTACTTC.

The genes are TRBV28 and TRBJ1-4; a possible D gene is TRBD1 (5 bases). CDR1 and CDR2 (germline): MDHEN, SYDVKM. Trimming pared 4 bases from V and 6 bases from J, leaving 21 bases between. This CDR3 is 17 amino acids long. Here the CDR3 reads CASSSPSEGTFYEKLFF. CDR3 in DNA: TGTGCCAGCAGTTCTCCCTCCGAGGGGACCTTCTATGAAAAACTGTTTTTT. Full variable domain (rest looked up from reference TRBV28 and TRBJ1-4): DVKVTQSSRYLVKRTGEKVFLECVQDMDHENMFWYRQDPGLGLRLIYFSYDVKMKEKGDIPEGYSVSREKKERFSLILESASTNQTSMYLCASSSPSEGTFYEKLFFGSGTQLSVL.

The genes are TRBV5-1 and TRBJ2-7, with 12 bases that match TRBD2. Trimming took 4 bases from V and 4 from J; bases not matched to a gene: 9. The CDR3 spans 16 residues. Germline V gene data show CDR1 as SGHRS and CDR2 as YFSETQ. The CDR3 region has the DNA TGCGCCAGCAGCCGTTCTAGCGGGGGGGCCCTATACGAGCAGTACTTC. Translation: CASSRSSGGALYEQYF.

Only one count was recorded for this clone. The chain carries TRBV5-4 and TRBJ1-1, with D possibly being TRBD1 (5 bases). V was cut by 0 bases and J by 0 bases, with 15 bases left in between. Germline-derived CDR1 and CDR2 are SGHNT and YYREEE (reference sequence). CDR3 length: 17 amino acids. The CDR3 loop reads CASSLEGRLQLNTEAFF. The CDR3 nucleotides are TGTGCCAGCAGCTTGGAGGGGCGACTACAATTGAACACTGAAGCTTTCTTT.

This rearrangement joins TRBV11-2 to TRBJ1-1; D gene ambiguous. V was pared by 0 bases and J by 5 bases, with 13 bases between. Germline assignment: CDR1 SGHAT and CDR2 FQNNGV. The CDR3 is 15 amino acids. The chain's CDR3 is CASSLELLGGTEAFF. The CDR3 coding sequence is TGTGCCAGCAGCTTAGAACTCCTGGGCGGAACTGAAGCTTTCTTT. Variable domain in full (rest from reference TRBV11-2 and TRBJ1-1): EAGVAQSPRYKIIEKRQSVAFWCNPISGHATLYWYQQILGQGPKLLIQFQNNGVVDDSQLPKDRFSAERLKGVDSTLKIQPAKLEDSAVYLCASSLELLGGTEAFFGQGTRLTVV.

The chain carries TRBV4-1 and TRBJ2-7; 7 bases agree with TRBD1. The J segment lost 2 bases and the V segment lost 1 base, leaving 8 bases of the junction unmatched. CDR1 MGHRA and CDR2 YSYEKL come from the germline V gene. The CDR3 is 16 residues long. Here the CDR3 DNA reads TGCGCCAGCAGCCAAGCCAACTGGGACAGCACCTACGAGCAGTACTTC. Residues: CASSQANWDSTYEQYF.

The rearrangement joins TRBV7-6 to TRBJ1-1; D is possibly TRBD1 (6 bases). Germline CDR1 SGHVS, CDR2 FNYEAQ. The V and J ends lost 3 bases and 4 bases respectively, with 15 bases between them. This CDR3 has 15 amino acids. The CDR3 region has the DNA TGTGCCAGCAGCTTGGCAAAAACAGGGACCACTGAAGCTTTCTTT. Its translation is CASSLAKTGTTEAFF.